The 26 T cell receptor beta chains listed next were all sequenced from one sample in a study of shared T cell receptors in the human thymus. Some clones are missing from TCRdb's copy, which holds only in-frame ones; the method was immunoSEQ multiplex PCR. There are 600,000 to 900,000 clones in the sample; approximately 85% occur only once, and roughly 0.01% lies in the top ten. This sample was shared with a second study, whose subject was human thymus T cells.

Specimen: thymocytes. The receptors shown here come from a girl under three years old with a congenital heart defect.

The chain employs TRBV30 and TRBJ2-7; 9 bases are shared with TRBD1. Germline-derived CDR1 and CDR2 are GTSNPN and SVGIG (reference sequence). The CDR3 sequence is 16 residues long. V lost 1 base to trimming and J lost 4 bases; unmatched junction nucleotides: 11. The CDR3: CAWSGQGVASFYEQYF. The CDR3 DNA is TGTGCCTGGAGTGGACAGGGGGTCGCTTCTTTTTACGAGCAGTACTTC. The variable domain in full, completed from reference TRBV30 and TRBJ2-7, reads SQTIHQWPATLVQPVGSPLSLECTVEGTSNPNLYWYRQAAGRGLQLLFYSVGIGQISSEVPQNLSASRPQDRQFILSSKKLLLSDSGFYLCAWSGQGVASFYEQYFGPGTRLTVT.

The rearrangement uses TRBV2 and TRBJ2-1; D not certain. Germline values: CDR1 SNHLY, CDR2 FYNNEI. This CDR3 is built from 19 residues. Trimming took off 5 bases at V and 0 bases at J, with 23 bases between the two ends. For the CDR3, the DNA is TGTGCCAGCAGTAATTACCAGGTCCCACCTCGAAGCTCCTACAATGAGCAGTTCTTC. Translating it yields CASSNYQVPPRSSYNEQFF.

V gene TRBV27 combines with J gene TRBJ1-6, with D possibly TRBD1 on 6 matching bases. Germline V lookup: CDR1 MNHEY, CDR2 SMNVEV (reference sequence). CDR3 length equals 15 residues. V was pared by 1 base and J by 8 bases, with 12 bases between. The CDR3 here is CASSLLPGVHSPLHF. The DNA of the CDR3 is TGTGCCAGCAGTTTATTACCAGGGGTCCATTCACCCCTCCACTTT.

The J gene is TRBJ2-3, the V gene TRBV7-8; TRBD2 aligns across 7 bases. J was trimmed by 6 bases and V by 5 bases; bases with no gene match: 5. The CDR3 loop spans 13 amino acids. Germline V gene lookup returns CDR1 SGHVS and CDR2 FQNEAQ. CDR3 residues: CASSVRLADTQYF. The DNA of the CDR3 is TGTGCCAGCAGCGTTCGACTAGCCGATACGCAGTATTTT.

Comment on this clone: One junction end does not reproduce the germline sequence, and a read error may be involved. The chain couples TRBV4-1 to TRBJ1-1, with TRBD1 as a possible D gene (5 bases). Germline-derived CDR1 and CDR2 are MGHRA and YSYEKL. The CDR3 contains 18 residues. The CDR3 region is CASSQEATAEGSNIEAFF. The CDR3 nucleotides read TGCGCCAGCAGCCAAGAGGCCACAGCGGAGGGGTCTAACATTGAAGCTTTCTTT.

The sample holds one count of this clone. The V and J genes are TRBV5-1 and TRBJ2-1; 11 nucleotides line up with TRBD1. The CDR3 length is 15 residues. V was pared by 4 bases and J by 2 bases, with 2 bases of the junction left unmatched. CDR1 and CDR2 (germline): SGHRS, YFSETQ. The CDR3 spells CASSQGQGAYNEQFF. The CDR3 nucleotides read TGCGCCAGCAGCCAGGGACAGGGGGCCTACAATGAGCAGTTCTTC.

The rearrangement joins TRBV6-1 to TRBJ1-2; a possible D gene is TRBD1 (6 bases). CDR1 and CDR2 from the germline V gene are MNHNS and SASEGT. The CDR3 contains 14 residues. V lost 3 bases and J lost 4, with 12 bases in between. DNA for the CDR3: TGTGCCAGCAGTGAGTACAGGGAATCCTATGGCTACACCTTC. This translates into CASSEYRESYGYTF.

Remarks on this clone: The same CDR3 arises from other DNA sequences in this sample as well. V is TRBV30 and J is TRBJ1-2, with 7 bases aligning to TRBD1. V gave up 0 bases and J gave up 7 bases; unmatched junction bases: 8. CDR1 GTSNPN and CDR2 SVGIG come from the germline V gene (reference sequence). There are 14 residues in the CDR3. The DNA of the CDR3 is TGTGCCTGGAGTGTAGAGGACAGGAGGCCTGGCTACACCTTC. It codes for CAWSVEDRRPGYTF.

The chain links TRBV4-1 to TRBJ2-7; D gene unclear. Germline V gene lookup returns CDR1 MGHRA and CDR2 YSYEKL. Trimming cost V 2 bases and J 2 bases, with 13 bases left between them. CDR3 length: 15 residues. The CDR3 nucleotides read TGCGCCAGCAGCCAAACTATCGGAGACCCCTACGAGCAGTACTTC. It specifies CASSQTIGDPYEQYF.

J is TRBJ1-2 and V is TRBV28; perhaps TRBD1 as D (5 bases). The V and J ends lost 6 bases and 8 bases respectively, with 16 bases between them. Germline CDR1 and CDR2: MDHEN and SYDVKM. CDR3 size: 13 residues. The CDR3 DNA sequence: TGTGCCAGCAGAACCGGAACAGGAAAGGGCTACACCTTC. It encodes CASRTGTGKGYTF.

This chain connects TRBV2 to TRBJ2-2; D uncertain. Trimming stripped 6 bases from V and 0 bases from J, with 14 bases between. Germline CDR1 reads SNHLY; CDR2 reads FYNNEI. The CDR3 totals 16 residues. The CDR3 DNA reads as TGTGCCAGCAGCCCCAATCGAGTCGCGAACACCGGGGAGCTGTTTTTT. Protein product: CASSPNRVANTGELFF.

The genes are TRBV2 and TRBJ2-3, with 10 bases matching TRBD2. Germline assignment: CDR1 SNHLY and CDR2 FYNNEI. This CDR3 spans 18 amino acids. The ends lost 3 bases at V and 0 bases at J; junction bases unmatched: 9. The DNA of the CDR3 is TGTGCCAGCAGTGAGATTAGCGGGGGGAGGATCAGCACAGATACGCAGTATTTT. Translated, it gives CASSEISGGRISTDTQYF.

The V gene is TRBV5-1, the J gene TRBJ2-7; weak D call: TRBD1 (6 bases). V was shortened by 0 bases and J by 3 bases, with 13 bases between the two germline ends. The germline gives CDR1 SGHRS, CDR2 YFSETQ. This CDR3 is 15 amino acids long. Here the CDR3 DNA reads TGCGCCAGCAGCTTGGCCCAGGGGTCGGGCTACGAGCAGTACTTC. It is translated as CASSLAQGSGYEQYF.

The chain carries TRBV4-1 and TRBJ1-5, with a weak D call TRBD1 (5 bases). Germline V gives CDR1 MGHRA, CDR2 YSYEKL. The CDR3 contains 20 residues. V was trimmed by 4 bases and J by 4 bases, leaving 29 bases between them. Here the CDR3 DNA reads TGCGCCAGCAGCCCCCAGATAGGGCCCCAGAGAAGTAGGGGAAATCAGCCCCAGCATTTT. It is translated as CASSPQIGPQRSRGNQPQHF.

CDR3 amino acids: CASSADTSYGYTF. For the CDR3, the DNA is TGTGCCAGCAGCGCGGACACGTCGTATGGCTACACCTTC. The chain uses TRBV9 and TRBJ1-2, with D tentatively TRBD1 (5 bases). Germline assignment: CDR1 SGDLS and CDR2 YYNGEE. This CDR3 region has 13 residues. Trimming removed 3 bases from V and 5 bases from J, with 11 bases in between. Looking up the rest from reference TRBV9 and TRBJ1-2 gives the full variable domain: DSGVTQTPKHLITATGQRVTLRCSPRSGDLSVYWYQQSLDQGLQFLIQYYNGEERAKGNILERFSAQQFPDLHSELNLSSLELGDSALYFCASSADTSYGYTFGSGTRLTVV.

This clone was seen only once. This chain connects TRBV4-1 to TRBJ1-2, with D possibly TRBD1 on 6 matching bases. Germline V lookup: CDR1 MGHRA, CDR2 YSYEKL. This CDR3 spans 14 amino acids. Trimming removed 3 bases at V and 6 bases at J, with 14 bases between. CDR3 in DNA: TGCGCCAGCAGCCAGGAGAACAGGGACGATGGCTACACCTTC. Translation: CASSQENRDDGYTF.

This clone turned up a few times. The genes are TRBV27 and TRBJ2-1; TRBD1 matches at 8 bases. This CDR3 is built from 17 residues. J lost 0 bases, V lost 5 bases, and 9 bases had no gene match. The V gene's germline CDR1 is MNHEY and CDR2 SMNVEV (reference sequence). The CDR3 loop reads CASSLSRGPSSYNEQFF. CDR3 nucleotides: TGTGCCAGCAGTCTCTCCAGGGGGCCGAGCTCCTACAATGAGCAGTTCTTC.

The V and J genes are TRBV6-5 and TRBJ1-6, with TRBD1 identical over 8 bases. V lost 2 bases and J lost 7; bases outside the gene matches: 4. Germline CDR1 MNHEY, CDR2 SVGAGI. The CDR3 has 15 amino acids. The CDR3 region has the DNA TGTGCCAGCAGTTACATCCAGGGGGCAAATTCACCCCTCCACTTT. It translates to CASSYIQGANSPLHF.

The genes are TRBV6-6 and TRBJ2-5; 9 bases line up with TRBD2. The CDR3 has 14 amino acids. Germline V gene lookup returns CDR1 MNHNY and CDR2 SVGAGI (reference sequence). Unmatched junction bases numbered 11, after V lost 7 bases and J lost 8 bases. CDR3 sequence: CASIERGVTRTQYF. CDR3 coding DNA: TGTGCCAGCATCGAGCGGGGGGTCACAAGAACCCAGTACTTC.

CDR3 nucleotide sequence: TGCGCCAGCAGCTTAAAGGGACAGGGGGCAGGCACAGATACGCAGTATTTT. Translated, it gives CASSLKGQGAGTDTQYF. The chain employs TRBV5-1 and TRBJ2-3; the match to TRBD1 covers 12 bases. After removal of 2 bases from V and 1 base from J, the junction contained 5 bases not matched to a gene. CDR1 is SGHRS and CDR2 is YFSETQ in the germline V gene. This CDR3 is built from 17 residues.

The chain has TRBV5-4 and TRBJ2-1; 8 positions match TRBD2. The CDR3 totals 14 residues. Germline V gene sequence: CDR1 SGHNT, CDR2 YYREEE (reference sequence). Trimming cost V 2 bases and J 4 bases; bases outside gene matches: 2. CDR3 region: CASSLAGAYNEQFF. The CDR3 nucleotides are TGTGCCAGCAGCTTAGCGGGGGCATACAATGAGCAGTTCTTC.

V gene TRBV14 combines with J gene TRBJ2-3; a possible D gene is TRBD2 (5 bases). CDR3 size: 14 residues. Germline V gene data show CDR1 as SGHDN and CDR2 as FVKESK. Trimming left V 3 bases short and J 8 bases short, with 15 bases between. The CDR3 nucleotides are TGTGCCAGCAGCCACGCCCAGCGGACCGGTACGCAGTATTTT. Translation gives CASSHAQRTGTQYF.

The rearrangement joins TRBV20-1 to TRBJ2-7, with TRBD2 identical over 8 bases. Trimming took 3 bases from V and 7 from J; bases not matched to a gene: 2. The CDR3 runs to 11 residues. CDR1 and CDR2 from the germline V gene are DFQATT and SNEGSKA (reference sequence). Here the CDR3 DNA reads TGCAGTGCTAGTTTAGCGGGGGAGCAGTACTTC. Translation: CSASLAGEQYF.

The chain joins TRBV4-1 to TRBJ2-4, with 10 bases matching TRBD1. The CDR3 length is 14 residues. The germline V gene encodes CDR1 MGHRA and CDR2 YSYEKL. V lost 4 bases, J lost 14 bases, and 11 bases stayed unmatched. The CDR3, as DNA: TGCGCCAGCAGCCTTACCGGGACAGGGGCCAGCAAGTACTTC. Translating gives CASSLTGTGASKYF.

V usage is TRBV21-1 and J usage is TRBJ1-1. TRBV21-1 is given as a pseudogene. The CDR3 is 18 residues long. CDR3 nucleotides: TGTGCCAGCAGCCGCCTTCCATCAGCCCGGGGGGGTGGCACTGAAGCTTTCTTT. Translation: CASSRLPSARGGGTEAFF.

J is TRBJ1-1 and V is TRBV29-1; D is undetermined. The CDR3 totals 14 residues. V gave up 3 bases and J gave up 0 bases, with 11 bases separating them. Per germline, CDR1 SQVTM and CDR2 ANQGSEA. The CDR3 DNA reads TGCAGCGTTGAGCACAGACGGCTGAACACTGAAGCTTTCTTT. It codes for CSVEHRRLNTEAFF.